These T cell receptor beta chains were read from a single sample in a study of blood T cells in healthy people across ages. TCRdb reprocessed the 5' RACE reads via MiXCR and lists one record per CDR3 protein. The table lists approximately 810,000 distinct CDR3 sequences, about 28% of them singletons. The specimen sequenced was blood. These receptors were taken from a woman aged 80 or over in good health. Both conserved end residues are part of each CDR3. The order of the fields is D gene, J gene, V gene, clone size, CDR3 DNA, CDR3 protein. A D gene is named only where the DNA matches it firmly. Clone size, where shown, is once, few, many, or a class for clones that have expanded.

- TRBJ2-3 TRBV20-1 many TGCAGTGCTAGGGGGGGACAGCAGCTAACAGATACGCAGTATTTT CSARGGQQLTDTQYF
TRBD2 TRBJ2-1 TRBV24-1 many TGTGCCACCAGTGATTCTCGGACTAGAGGCGATGAGCAGTTCTTC CATSDSRTRGDEQFF
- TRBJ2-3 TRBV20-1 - TGCAGTGCCGGGCCCTTGCGCTCTAGCACAGATACGCAGTATTTT CSAGPLRSSTDTQYF
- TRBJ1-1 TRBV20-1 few TGCAGTGCTAGAGATAGTTTGCACCCGAACACTGAAGCTTTCTTT CSARDSLHPNTEAFF
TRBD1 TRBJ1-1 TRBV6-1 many TGTGCCAGCAGTGGAGGGACAGGGGAGACTGAAGCTTTCTTT CASSGGTGETEAFF
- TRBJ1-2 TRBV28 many TGTGCCAGCAGGAACCGGGGGGCCCTCTATGGCTACACCTTC CASRNRGALYGYTF
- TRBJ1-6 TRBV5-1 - TGCGCCAGCAGCTTGGCGCGGGGAGGTTCACCCCTCCACTTT CASSLARGGSPLHF
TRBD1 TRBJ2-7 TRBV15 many TGTGCCACCAGCAGACCTACTGGACAGGGTAGGAACGAGCAGTACTTC CATSRPTGQGRNEQYF
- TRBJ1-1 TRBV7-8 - TGTGCCAGCAGCTCGGGACAAGTCAGGGAATATGAAGCTTTCTTT CASSSGQVREYEAFF
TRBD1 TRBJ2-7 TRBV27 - TGTGCCAGCAGGTACAGGGGTTACATTGAGCAGTACTTC CASRYRGYIEQYF
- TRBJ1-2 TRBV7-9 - TGTGCCAGCAGTGAGACAGGCTATGGCTACACCTTC CASSETGYGYTF
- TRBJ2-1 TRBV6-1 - TGTGCCAGCAGTCCTCGATGGGACACATACAATGAGCAGTTCTTC CASSPRWDTYNEQFF
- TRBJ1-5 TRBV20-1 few TGCAGTGCCAATCTCGGGCCGAGCAATCAGCCCCAGCATTTT CSANLGPSNQPQHF
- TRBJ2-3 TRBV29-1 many TGCAGCGTTCGACTAGGGTTGGGCGGGGACGGAGATACGCAGTATTTT CSVRLGLGGDGDTQYF
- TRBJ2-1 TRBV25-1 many TGTGCCAGCAGTGAATGGGTCAGAAACAATGAGCAGTTCTTC CASSEWVRNNEQFF
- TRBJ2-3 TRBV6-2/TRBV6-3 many TGTGCCAGCAGGCCGGGCCTCGAGGGGGCAGATACGCAGTATTTT CASRPGLEGADTQYF
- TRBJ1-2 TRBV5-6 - TGTGCCAGCAGCTTGGTTGGTGATAACTATGGCTACACCTTC CASSLVGDNYGYTF
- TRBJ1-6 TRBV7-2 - TGTGCCAGCAGCTTAGCCGGGACGGCTCCCTATAATTCACCCCTCCACTTT CASSLAGTAPYNSPLHF
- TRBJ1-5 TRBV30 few TGTGCCTGGAGTGTTGCAGGGCGCAATCAGCCCCAGCATTTT CAWSVAGRNQPQHF
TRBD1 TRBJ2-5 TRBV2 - TGTGCCAGCAGTGCGGGACAGGGGGTATCCGAGACCCAGTACTTC CASSAGQGVSETQYF
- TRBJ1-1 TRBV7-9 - TGTGCCAGCAGCTATACAGGACAGTCGGTTGAAGCTTTCTTT CASSYTGQSVEAFF
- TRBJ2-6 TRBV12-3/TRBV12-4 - TGTGCCAGCAGGAGACCTGGGGCCAACGTCCTGACTTTC CASRRPGANVLTF
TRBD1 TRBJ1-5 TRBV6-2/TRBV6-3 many TGTGCCAGCAGCCTCGGGACAGGTGGGTTTAGCAATCAGCCCCAGCATTTT CASSLGTGGFSNQPQHF
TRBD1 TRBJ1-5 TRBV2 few TGTGCCACCCAGGGGGTAAATCAGCCCCAGCATTTT CATQGVNQPQHF
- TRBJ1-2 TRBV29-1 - TGCAGCGTTGAAGACGGCCGCTACTATGGCTACACCTTC CSVEDGRYYGYTF
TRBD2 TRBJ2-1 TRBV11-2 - TGTGCCAGCAGCGTCCTCCCGCTAGCGGGGGGCACCAATGAGCAGTTCTTC CASSVLPLAGGTNEQFF
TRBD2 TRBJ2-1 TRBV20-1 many TGCAGTGCTAGAGATTTACGACTAGCGAACTACAATGAGCAGTTCTTC CSARDLRLANYNEQFF
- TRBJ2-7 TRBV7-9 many TGTGCCAGCAGCTTAGTATCTTTCGGCTCCCTCTACGAGCAGTACTTC CASSLVSFGSLYEQYF
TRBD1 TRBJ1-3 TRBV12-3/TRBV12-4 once TGTGCCAGCAGTCTAATGGGACAGGCAGGTGGAAACACCATATATTTT CASSLMGQAGGNTIYF
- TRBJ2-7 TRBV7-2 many TGTGCCAGCAGGGCAGGGGGGACCTACGAGCAGTACTTC CASRAGGTYEQYF
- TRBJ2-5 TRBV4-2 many TGTGCCAGCAGCCAAGAGCCCAATAGAATCGAGACCCAGTACTTC CASSQEPNRIETQYF
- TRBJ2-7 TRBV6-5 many TGTGCCAGCAGTTACTCGAGGGCAGGTTCCTACGAGCAGTACTTC CASSYSRAGSYEQYF
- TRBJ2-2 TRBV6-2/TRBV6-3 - TGTGCCAGCAGTTACTTTGGACTCTCCACCGGGGAGCTGTTTTTT CASSYFGLSTGELFF
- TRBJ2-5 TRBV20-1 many TGCAGTGCGGACCAGGGACACCCAAGGGAAGAGACCCAGTACTTC CSADQGHPREETQYF
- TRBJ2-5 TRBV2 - TGTGCCAGCAGTGAAGGACAGTATGGGACCCAGTACTTC CASSEGQYGTQYF
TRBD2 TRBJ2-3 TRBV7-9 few TGTGCCAGCAGCGCCTGGGGGGCTAGCGGGGGGGCTGCGGATACGCAGTATTTT CASSAWGASGGAADTQYF
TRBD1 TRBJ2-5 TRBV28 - TGTGCCAGCAGTTTGCCCGGGACAGAGCAAGAGACCCAGTACTTC CASSLPGTEQETQYF
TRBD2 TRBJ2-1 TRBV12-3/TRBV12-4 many TGTGCCAGCAGGGGGGGGACTAGCGGGGGGTACAATGAGCAGTTCTTC CASRGGTSGGYNEQFF
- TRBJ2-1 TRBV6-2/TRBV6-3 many TGTGCCAGCAGTTACTCGGGGAATCGGGGCAATGAGCAGTTCTTC CASSYSGNRGNEQFF
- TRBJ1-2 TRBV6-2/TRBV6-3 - TGTGCCAGCAGTTACGACGGGTACTATGGCTACACCTTC CASSYDGYYGYTF
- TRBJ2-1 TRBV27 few TGTGCCAGCAGTTTGTCTAGTCGGGAGCAGTTCTTC CASSLSSREQFF
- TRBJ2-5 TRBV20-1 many TGCAGTGCTCCCTCCCCAGGTCGGGAGACCCAGTACTTC CSAPSPGRETQYF
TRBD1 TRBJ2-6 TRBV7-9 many TGTGCCAGCAGCTTAATCGTGACAGGGACCTCCTGGGCCAACGTCCTGACTTTC CASSLIVTGTSWANVLTF
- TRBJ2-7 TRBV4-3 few TGCGCCAGCAGCCGCGACAGGGACTCCTCCTACGAGCAGTACTTC CASSRDRDSSYEQYF
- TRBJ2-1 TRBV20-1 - TGCAGTGCTAGAGACTCGGTAGTGGGGGGCAATGAGCAGTTCTTC CSARDSVVGGNEQFF
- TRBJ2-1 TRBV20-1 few TGCAGTGCTAGAGATTTTCCGGGGCAGTTCTTC CSARDFPGQFF
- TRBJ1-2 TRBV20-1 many TGCAGTGCTGGCAGGGAGCGAGGCTACACCTTC CSAGRERGYTF
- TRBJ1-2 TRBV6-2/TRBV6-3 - TGTGCCAGCTCCTCACTCGGGAGCTACACCTTC CASSSLGSYTF
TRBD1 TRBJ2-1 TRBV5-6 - TGTACCAGCAGCTTGGGGGACAGGGGGAGCTTCTACAATGAGCAGTTCTTC CTSSLGDRGSFYNEQFF
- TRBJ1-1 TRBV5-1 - TGCGCCAGCAGCTGGGTGGGGAGGACCACTGAAGCTTTCTTT CASSWVGRTTEAFF
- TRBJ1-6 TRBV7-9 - TGTGCCAGCAGCTTAAGGTGGGATTCACCCCGCCACTTT CASSLRWDSPRHF
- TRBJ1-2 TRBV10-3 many TGTGCCATCAGTGAAGTTAACTATGGCTACACCTTC CAISEVNYGYTF
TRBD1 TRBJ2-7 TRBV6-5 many TGTGCCAGCACCCCGGGACAGGGAATAAACGAGCAGTACTTC CASTPGQGINEQYF
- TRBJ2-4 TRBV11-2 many TGTGCCAGCAGCTTAGTTTCGGCAGTACTAGCCAAAAACATTCAGTACTTC CASSLVSAVLAKNIQYF
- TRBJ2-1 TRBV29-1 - TGCGGCGTTGATGGGTTCTCCTCCTACAATGAGCAGTTCTTC CGVDGFSSYNEQFF
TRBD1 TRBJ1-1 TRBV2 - TGTGCCAGCAGACTTGGACAGGGTCGGTCTACTGAAGCTTTCTTT CASRLGQGRSTEAFF
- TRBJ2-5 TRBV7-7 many TGTGCTAGCAGCTCCGGACACAGGGTAGGAGAGACCCAGTACTTC CASSSGHRVGETQYF